Listed below are T cell receptor beta chains from one sample, sequenced in a study of T cell responses to AZD1222 COVID-19 vaccine. Measured with immunoSEQ multiplex PCR; TCRdb has only the in-frame clones, and not every one. The sample yields about 130,000 clones, around 86% seen once. Sequenced here: peripheral blood, sampled on day 0 of AZD1222 vaccination. The receptor source for this set is an adult in good health. Both conserved end residues are part of each CDR3. Each record gives: V gene, J gene, clone size, D gene, CDR3 DNA, CDR3 protein. The D gene is left open where the match is weak. Clone sizes are given selectively: once, few, many, or a class where the clone is expanded.

V gene: TRBV7-9; J gene: TRBJ2-1; clone size: -; D gene: -; CDR3 DNA: TGTGCCAGCAGCCCAGCCGGTGGCAGGGCACTTTACAATGAGCAGTTCTTC; CDR3 protein: CASSPAGGRALYNEQFF
V gene: TRBV10-3; J gene: TRBJ1-2; clone size: -; D gene: TRBD1; CDR3 DNA: TGTGCCATCCCAACTGGGACAGGGACCTATGGCTACACCTTC; CDR3 protein: CAIPTGTGTYGYTF
V gene: TRBV29-1; J gene: TRBJ1-2; clone size: -; D gene: -; CDR3 DNA: TGCAGCGTTGAGTCCGTCATAAACGGAGATGGCTACACCTTC; CDR3 protein: CSVESVINGDGYTF
V gene: TRBV5-5; J gene: TRBJ2-2; clone size: -; D gene: -; CDR3 DNA: TGTGCCAGCAGCTTGTCCCAGGGTCGGACCGGGGAGCTGTTTTTT; CDR3 protein: CASSLSQGRTGELFF
V gene: TRBV3-1/TRBV3-2; J gene: TRBJ2-3; clone size: -; D gene: -; CDR3 DNA: TGTGCCAGCAGCCCCTCCCCGGAGCGCACAGATACGCAGTATTTT; CDR3 protein: CASSPSPERTDTQYF
V gene: TRBV6-8; J gene: TRBJ2-1; clone size: -; D gene: -; CDR3 DNA: TGTGCCAGCAGTTACCCCTCCCCCAACTCCTACAATGAGCAGTTCTTC; CDR3 protein: CASSYPSPNSYNEQFF
V gene: TRBV5-8; J gene: TRBJ1-3; clone size: once; D gene: -; CDR3 DNA: TGTGCCAGCAGCCACGGACTCTCTGGAAACACCATATATTTT; CDR3 protein: CASSHGLSGNTIYF
V gene: TRBV19; J gene: TRBJ2-7; clone size: -; D gene: -; CDR3 DNA: TGTGCCAGTAGTATATTCGGGGGAAAGTTCACCTACGAGCAGTACTTC; CDR3 protein: CASSIFGGKFTYEQYF
V gene: TRBV4-1; J gene: TRBJ1-2; clone size: -; D gene: -; CDR3 DNA: TGCGCCAGCAGCCAGGTTTCCAGGGACTATGGCTACACCTTC; CDR3 protein: CASSQVSRDYGYTF
V gene: TRBV25-1; J gene: TRBJ1-1; clone size: -; D gene: -; CDR3 DNA: TGTGCCAGCAGTCATAACACTGAAGCTTTCTTT; CDR3 protein: CASSHNTEAFF
V gene: TRBV2; J gene: TRBJ1-1; clone size: -; D gene: -; CDR3 DNA: TGTGCCAGCAGTGAAGCGGCCGGAACTGAAGCTTTCTTT; CDR3 protein: CASSEAAGTEAFF
V gene: TRBV2; J gene: TRBJ1-2; clone size: -; D gene: -; CDR3 DNA: TGTGCCAGCACTTCAGGGCCTAACTATGGCTACACCTTC; CDR3 protein: CASTSGPNYGYTF
V gene: TRBV3-1/TRBV3-2; J gene: TRBJ1-5; clone size: once; D gene: -; CDR3 DNA: TGTGCCAGCAGCCACGGCTATAGCAATCAGCCCCAGCATTTT; CDR3 protein: CASSHGYSNQPQHF
V gene: TRBV2; J gene: TRBJ1-5; clone size: -; D gene: TRBD1; CDR3 DNA: TGTGCCAGCAGTGTTGACAGGGGAAGACAGCCCCAGCATTTT; CDR3 protein: CASSVDRGRQPQHF
V gene: TRBV11-2; J gene: TRBJ1-1; clone size: -; D gene: -; CDR3 DNA: TGTGCCAGCAGCTGGATAACAGGTGAAGCTTTCTTT; CDR3 protein: CASSWITGEAFF
V gene: TRBV3-1/TRBV3-2; J gene: TRBJ1-2; clone size: -; D gene: -; CDR3 DNA: TGTGCCAGCAGCCCCCCGGTGGGCAACGGAGGGTCCTACACCTTC; CDR3 protein: CASSPPVGNGGSYTF
V gene: TRBV2; J gene: TRBJ2-7; clone size: few; D gene: -; CDR3 DNA: TGTGCCAGCTGGGACTCCCAGTCGGGAGAGCAGTACTTC; CDR3 protein: CASWDSQSGEQYF
V gene: TRBV15; J gene: TRBJ2-1; clone size: -; D gene: TRBD2; CDR3 DNA: TGTGCCACCAGCAGAGATCGACTAGCGGGGGCGAGCTCCTACAATGAGCAGTTCTTC; CDR3 protein: CATSRDRLAGASSYNEQFF
V gene: TRBV19; J gene: TRBJ2-3; clone size: once; D gene: -; CDR3 DNA: TGTGCCAGTAGTCAGAGCACAGATACGCAGTATTTT; CDR3 protein: CASSQSTDTQYF
V gene: TRBV6-4; J gene: TRBJ1-2; clone size: -; D gene: -; CDR3 DNA: TGTGCCAGCAACGCAGGGATAGGGGGCTACACCTTC; CDR3 protein: CASNAGIGGYTF
V gene: TRBV5-1; J gene: TRBJ1-1; clone size: once; D gene: -; CDR3 DNA: TGCGCCAGCAGCTTGGCCAGCGGGGACACTGAAGCTTTCTTT; CDR3 protein: CASSLASGDTEAFF
V gene: TRBV7-3; J gene: TRBJ2-1; clone size: once; D gene: -; CDR3 DNA: TGTGCCAGCAGCCCCGGTTCCACCTCTTACAATGAGCAGTTCTTC; CDR3 protein: CASSPGSTSYNEQFF
V gene: TRBV4-3; J gene: TRBJ1-3; clone size: -; D gene: -; CDR3 DNA: TGCGCCAGCAGCCAGCCTGGAAACACCATATATTTT; CDR3 protein: CASSQPGNTIYF
V gene: TRBV10-3; J gene: TRBJ2-1; clone size: -; D gene: -; CDR3 DNA: TGTGCCATCGGGGACCCCAACAATGAGCAGTTCTTC; CDR3 protein: CAIGDPNNEQFF
V gene: TRBV9; J gene: TRBJ2-1; clone size: -; D gene: -; CDR3 DNA: TGTGCCAGCAGCGTAGATGGAGATCCGGGTGAGCAGTTCTTC; CDR3 protein: CASSVDGDPGEQFF
V gene: TRBV25-1; J gene: TRBJ1-1; clone size: -; D gene: -; CDR3 DNA: TGTGCCAGCAGTGATCTCAGGGGCCTTGAAGCTTTCTTT; CDR3 protein: CASSDLRGLEAFF
V gene: TRBV29-1; J gene: TRBJ1-1; clone size: -; D gene: -; CDR3 DNA: TGCAGCTACACAGAGAACACTGAAGCTTTCTTT; CDR3 protein: CSYTENTEAFF
V gene: TRBV7-9; J gene: TRBJ2-4; clone size: -; D gene: -; CDR3 DNA: TGTGCCAGCAGCACCTGGGACGGGGGAGGAAGGGGCATTCAGTACTTC; CDR3 protein: CASSTWDGGGRGIQYF
V gene: TRBV7-9; J gene: TRBJ1-5; clone size: -; D gene: -; CDR3 DNA: TGTGCCAGCAGCTTAGACGCGGGCCTGGGGAATCAGCCCCAGCATTTT; CDR3 protein: CASSLDAGLGNQPQHF
V gene: TRBV7-9; J gene: TRBJ1-2; clone size: few; D gene: -; CDR3 DNA: TGTGCCAGCAGCCGAACTAACTATGGCTACACCTTC; CDR3 protein: CASSRTNYGYTF
V gene: TRBV2; J gene: TRBJ1-1; clone size: -; D gene: TRBD1; CDR3 DNA: TGTGCCAGCAGGTATTCAGGGGGGAACACTGAAGCTTTCTTT; CDR3 protein: CASRYSGGNTEAFF
V gene: TRBV29-1; J gene: TRBJ1-2; clone size: -; D gene: -; CDR3 DNA: TGCAGCGTTGGGCCTTCCGGATTTTATGGCTACACCTTC; CDR3 protein: CSVGPSGFYGYTF
V gene: TRBV6-5; J gene: TRBJ1-2; clone size: -; D gene: -; CDR3 DNA: TGTGCCAGCAGTTCTAGCCGCTATGGCTACACCTTC; CDR3 protein: CASSSSRYGYTF
V gene: TRBV30; J gene: TRBJ2-2; clone size: -; D gene: -; CDR3 DNA: TGTGCCTGGAGTGTAGTGAGGGCCGGGGAGCTGTTTTTT; CDR3 protein: CAWSVVRAGELFF
V gene: TRBV5-1; J gene: TRBJ1-1; clone size: once; D gene: TRBD1; CDR3 DNA: TGCGCCAGCAGCGTTGGGGACAGGGGTGCTGAAGCTTTCTTT; CDR3 protein: CASSVGDRGAEAFF
V gene: TRBV9; J gene: TRBJ1-2; clone size: -; D gene: -; CDR3 DNA: TGTGCCAGCAGCGTAGATGGGGGTCGGGGCTATGGCTACACCTTC; CDR3 protein: CASSVDGGRGYGYTF
V gene: TRBV7-2; J gene: TRBJ2-2; clone size: -; D gene: -; CDR3 DNA: TGTGCCAGCAGCTTGAGCAGGACCGGGGAGCTGTTTTTT; CDR3 protein: CASSLSRTGELFF
V gene: TRBV4-2; J gene: TRBJ2-7; clone size: -; D gene: TRBD2; CDR3 DNA: TGTGCCAGCAGCATTGGACTAGCGGCAGCCTACGAGCAGTACTTC; CDR3 protein: CASSIGLAAAYEQYF
V gene: TRBV5-1; J gene: TRBJ2-1; clone size: many; D gene: TRBD1; CDR3 DNA: TGCGCCAGCAGCCCTAGACAGGGCCCTCCTGGCAATGAGCAGTTCTTC; CDR3 protein: CASSPRQGPPGNEQFF
V gene: TRBV4-2; J gene: TRBJ1-2; clone size: once; D gene: -; CDR3 DNA: TGTGCCAGCAGCCAAGAGGATCAGGGCTATGGCTACACCTTC; CDR3 protein: CASSQEDQGYGYTF
V gene: TRBV4-3; J gene: TRBJ1-2; clone size: -; D gene: -; CDR3 DNA: TGCGCCAGCAGCTCATTCGGGGGGTCGGGTGGCTACACCTTC; CDR3 protein: CASSSFGGSGGYTF
V gene: TRBV2; J gene: TRBJ1-2; clone size: many; D gene: -; CDR3 DNA: TGTGCCAGTAAAAACAGCCTGCTTTATGGCTACACCTTC; CDR3 protein: CASKNSLLYGYTF
V gene: TRBV25-1; J gene: TRBJ2-7; clone size: -; D gene: -; CDR3 DNA: TGTGCCAGCAGTGACCCCCACAGGGTACAGGATGAGCAGTACTTC; CDR3 protein: CASSDPHRVQDEQYF
V gene: TRBV4-3; J gene: TRBJ1-6; clone size: -; D gene: -; CDR3 DNA: TGCGCCAGCAGCCAACAATACAGGGCTTCGGGTTCACCCCTCCACTTT; CDR3 protein: CASSQQYRASGSPLHF
V gene: TRBV2; J gene: TRBJ1-2; clone size: -; D gene: -; CDR3 DNA: TGTGCCAGCAGTGCTTCTGCCAGGGACGGCTACACCTTC; CDR3 protein: CASSASARDGYTF
V gene: TRBV3-1/TRBV3-2; J gene: TRBJ1-1; clone size: -; D gene: -; CDR3 DNA: TGTGCCAGCAGCCAAACCGGAGGGGCAGGGACTGAAGCTTTCTTT; CDR3 protein: CASSQTGGAGTEAFF
V gene: TRBV7-2; J gene: TRBJ1-3; clone size: -; D gene: -; CDR3 DNA: TGTGCCAGCAGCTCCGCCACCGGGACCGGAACCTCTGGAAACACCATATATTTT; CDR3 protein: CASSSATGTGTSGNTIYF
V gene: TRBV15; J gene: TRBJ1-1; clone size: -; D gene: TRBD1; CDR3 DNA: TGTGCCACCAGCAGCTACAGGGGACACACTGAAGCTTTCTTT; CDR3 protein: CATSSYRGHTEAFF
V gene: TRBV11-3; J gene: TRBJ1-3; clone size: -; D gene: -; CDR3 DNA: TGTGCCAGCAGCAGTGGGGGGGATTCGGACACCATATATTTT; CDR3 protein: CASSSGGDSDTIYF
V gene: TRBV10-1; J gene: TRBJ1-5; clone size: -; D gene: -; CDR3 DNA: TGCGCCAGCAGTGAGTCGGAGTATCAGCCCCAGCATTTT; CDR3 protein: CASSESEYQPQHF